This TCR beta chain was observed in a study of control samples from healthy donors and cancer patients. Sequencing used immunoSEQ multiplex PCR; TCRdb keeps in-frame clones, though not all of them. The data contain approximately 90,000 clones, 70% to 85% of them singletons. The CDR3 covers 17 residues. J gave up 0 bases and V 5 bases, and 10 bases lay outside the gene matches. Germline values: CDR1 SEHNR, CDR2 FQNEAQ (reference sequence). The chain employs TRBV7-9 and TRBJ1-3; 7 bases agree with TRBD1. The sample consisted of PBMCs. The sequence was obtained from an older man with lung cancer. CDR3 amino acids: CASSTLQGGYSGNTIYF. The CDR3 nucleotides are TGTGCCAGCAGCACTCTCCAGGGGGGATACTCTGGAAACACCATATATTTT.